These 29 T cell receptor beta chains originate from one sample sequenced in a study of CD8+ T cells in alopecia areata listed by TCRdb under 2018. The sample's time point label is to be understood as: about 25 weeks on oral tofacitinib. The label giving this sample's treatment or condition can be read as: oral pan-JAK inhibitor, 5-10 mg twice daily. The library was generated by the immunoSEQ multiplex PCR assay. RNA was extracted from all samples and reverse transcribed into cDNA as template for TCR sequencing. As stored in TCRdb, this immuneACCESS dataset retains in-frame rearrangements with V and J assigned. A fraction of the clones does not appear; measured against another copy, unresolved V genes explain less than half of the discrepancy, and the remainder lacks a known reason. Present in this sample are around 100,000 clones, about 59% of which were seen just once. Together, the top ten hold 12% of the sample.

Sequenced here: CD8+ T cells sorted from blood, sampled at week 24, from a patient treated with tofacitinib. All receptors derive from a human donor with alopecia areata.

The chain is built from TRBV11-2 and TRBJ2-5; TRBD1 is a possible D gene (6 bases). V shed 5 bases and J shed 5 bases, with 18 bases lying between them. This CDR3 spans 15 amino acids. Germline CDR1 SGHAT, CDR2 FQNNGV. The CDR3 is CASSHRVTGYETQYF. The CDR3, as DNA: TGTGCCAGCAGCCACCGAGTTACAGGGTATGAGACCCAGTACTTC.

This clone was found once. The CDR3 DNA is TGTGCCAGCAGTGACAGACAAGAGACCCAGTACTTC. The encoded protein is CASSDRQETQYF. The chain has TRBV6-5 and TRBJ2-5; perhaps TRBD1 as D (5 bases). The germline CDR1 and CDR2 sequences are MNHEY and SVGAGI. Trimming left V 5 bases short and J 2 bases short, with 6 bases between. This CDR3 is 12 amino acids long.

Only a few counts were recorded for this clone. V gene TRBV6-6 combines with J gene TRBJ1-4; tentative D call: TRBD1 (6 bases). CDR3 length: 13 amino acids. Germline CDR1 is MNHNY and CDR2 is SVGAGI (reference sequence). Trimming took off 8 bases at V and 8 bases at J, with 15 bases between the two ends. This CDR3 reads CASQGQLDEKLFF. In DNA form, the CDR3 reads TGTGCCAGCCAAGGACAGTTGGACGAAAAACTGTTTTTT.

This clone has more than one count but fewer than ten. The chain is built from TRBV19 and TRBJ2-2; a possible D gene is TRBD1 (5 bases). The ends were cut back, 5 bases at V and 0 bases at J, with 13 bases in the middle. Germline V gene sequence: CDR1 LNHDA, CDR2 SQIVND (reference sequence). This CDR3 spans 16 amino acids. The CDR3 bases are TGTGCCAGTAGTGTCCGCCGGACACCGAACACCGGGGAGCTGTTTTTT. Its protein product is CASSVRRTPNTGELFF. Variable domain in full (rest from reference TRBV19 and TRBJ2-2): DGGITQSPKYLFRKEGQNVTLSCEQNLNHDAMYWYRQDPGQGLRLIYYSQIVNDFQKGDIAEGYSVSREKKESFPLTVTSAQKNPTAFYLCASSVRRTPNTGELFFGEGSRLTVL.

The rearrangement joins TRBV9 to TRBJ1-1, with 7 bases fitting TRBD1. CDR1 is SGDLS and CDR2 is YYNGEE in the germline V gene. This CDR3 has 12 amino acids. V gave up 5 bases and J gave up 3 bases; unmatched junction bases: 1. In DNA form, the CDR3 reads TGTGCCAGCAGGGGACAGTACACTGAAGCTTTCTTT. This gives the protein CASRGQYTEAFF.

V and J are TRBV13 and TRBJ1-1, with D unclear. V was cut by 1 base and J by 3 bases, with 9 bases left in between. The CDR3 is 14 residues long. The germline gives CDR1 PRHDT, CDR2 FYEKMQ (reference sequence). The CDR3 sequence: CASSLVHHYTEAFF. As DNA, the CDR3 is TGTGCCAGCAGCTTAGTCCACCATTACACTGAAGCTTTCTTT. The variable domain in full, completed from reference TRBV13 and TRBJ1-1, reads AAGVIQSPRHLIKEKRETATLKCYPIPRHDTVYWYQQGPGQDPQFLISFYEKMQSDKGSIPDRFSAQQFSDYHSELNMSSLELGDSALYFCASSLVHHYTEAFFGQGTRLTVV.

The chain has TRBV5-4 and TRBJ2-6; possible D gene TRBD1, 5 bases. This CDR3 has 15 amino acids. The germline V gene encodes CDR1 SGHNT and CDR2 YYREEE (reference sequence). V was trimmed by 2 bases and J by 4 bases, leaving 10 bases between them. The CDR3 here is CASSFDGAGANVLTF. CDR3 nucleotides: TGTGCCAGCAGCTTTGATGGGGCCGGGGCCAACGTCCTGACTTTC.

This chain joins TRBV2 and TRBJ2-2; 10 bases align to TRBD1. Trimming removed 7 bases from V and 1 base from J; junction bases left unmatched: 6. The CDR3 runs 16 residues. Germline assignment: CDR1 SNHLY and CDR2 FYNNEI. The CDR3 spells CASITRDRGNTGELFF. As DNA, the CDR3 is TGTGCCAGCATCACCCGGGACAGGGGGAACACCGGGGAGCTGTTTTTT.

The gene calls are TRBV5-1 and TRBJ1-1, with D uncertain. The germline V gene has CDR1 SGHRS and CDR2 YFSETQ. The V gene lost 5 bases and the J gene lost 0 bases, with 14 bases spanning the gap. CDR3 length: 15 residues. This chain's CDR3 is CASRGWAFMNTEAFF. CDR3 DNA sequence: TGCGCCAGCAGGGGGTGGGCATTCATGAACACTGAAGCTTTCTTT.

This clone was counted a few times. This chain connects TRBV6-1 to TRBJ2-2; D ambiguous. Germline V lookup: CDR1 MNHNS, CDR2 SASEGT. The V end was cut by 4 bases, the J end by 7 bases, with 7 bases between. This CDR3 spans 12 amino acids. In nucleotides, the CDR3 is TGTGCCAGCAGTGCTTGGGGCGGGGAGCTGTTTTTT. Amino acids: CASSAWGGELFF.

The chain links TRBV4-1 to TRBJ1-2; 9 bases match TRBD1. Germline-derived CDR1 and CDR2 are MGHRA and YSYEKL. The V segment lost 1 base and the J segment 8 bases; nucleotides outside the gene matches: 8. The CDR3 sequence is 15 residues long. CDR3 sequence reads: CASSQVGDRVGGYTF. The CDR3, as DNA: TGCGCCAGCAGCCAAGTAGGGGACAGGGTCGGCGGCTACACCTTC.

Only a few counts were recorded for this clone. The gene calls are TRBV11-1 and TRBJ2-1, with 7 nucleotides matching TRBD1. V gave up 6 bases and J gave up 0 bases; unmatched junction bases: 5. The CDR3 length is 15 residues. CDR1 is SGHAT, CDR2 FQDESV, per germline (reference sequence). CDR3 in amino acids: CASRWDSSSYNEQFF. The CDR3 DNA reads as TGTGCCAGCAGATGGGACAGCAGCTCCTACAATGAGCAGTTCTTC.

CDR3 sequence (DNA): TGCGCCAGCTCCGACGGTGGGAAAGGAAACACCATATATTTT. Translation gives CASSDGGKGNTIYF. The chain uses TRBV5-1 and TRBJ1-3; D is undetermined. CDR1 SGHRS and CDR2 YFSETQ come from the germline V gene. Trimming took off 7 bases at V and 4 bases at J, with 15 bases between the two ends. The CDR3 length is 14 residues.

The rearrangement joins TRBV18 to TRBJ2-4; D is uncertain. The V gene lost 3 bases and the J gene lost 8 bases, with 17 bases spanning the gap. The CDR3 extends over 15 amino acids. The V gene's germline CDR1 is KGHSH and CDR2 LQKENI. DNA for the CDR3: TGTGCCAGCTCACCCGGGTGGGGTCCCTACGACATTCAGTACTTC. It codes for CASSPGWGPYDIQYF.

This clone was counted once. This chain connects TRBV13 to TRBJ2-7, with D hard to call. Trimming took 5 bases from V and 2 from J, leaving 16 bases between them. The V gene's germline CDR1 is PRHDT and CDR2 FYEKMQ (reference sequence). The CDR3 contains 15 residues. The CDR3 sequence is CASSPRVAGPYEQYF. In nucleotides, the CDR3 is TGTGCCAGCAGCCCTCGAGTGGCTGGGCCCTACGAGCAGTACTTC. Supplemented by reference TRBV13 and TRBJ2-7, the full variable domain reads AAGVIQSPRHLIKEKRETATLKCYPIPRHDTVYWYQQGPGQDPQFLISFYEKMQSDKGSIPDRFSAQQFSDYHSELNMSSLELGDSALYFCASSPRVAGPYEQYFGPGTRLTVT.

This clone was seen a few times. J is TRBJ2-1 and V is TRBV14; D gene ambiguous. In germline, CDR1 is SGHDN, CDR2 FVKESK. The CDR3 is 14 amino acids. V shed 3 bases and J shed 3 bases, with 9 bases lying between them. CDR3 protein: CASSQPYSYNEQFF. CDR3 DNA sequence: TGTGCCAGCAGCCAGCCCTACAGCTACAATGAGCAGTTCTTC.

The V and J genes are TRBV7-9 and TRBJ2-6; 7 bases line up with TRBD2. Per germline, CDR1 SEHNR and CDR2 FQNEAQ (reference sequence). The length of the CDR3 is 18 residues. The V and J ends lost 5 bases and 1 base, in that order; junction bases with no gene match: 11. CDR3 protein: CASSVRLAPPSGANVLTF. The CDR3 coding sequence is TGTGCCAGCAGCGTCCGACTAGCACCTCCTTCTGGGGCCAACGTCCTGACTTTC. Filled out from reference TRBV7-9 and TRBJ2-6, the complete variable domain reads DTGVSQNPRHKITKRGQNVTFRCDPISEHNRLYWYRQTLGQGPEFLTYFQNEAQLEKSRLLSDRFSAERPKGSFSTLEIQRTEQGDSAMYLCASSVRLAPPSGANVLTFGAGSRLTVL.

The CDR3 loop is CASSFAAGGLVEQFF. The CDR3 bases are TGCGCCAGCAGCTTCGCGGCAGGGGGCTTGGTTGAGCAGTTCTTC. The chain uses TRBV5-1 and TRBJ2-1, with 8 bases matching TRBD1. Per the germline V gene, CDR1 is SGHRS and CDR2 is YFSETQ. The ends lost 2 bases at V and 9 bases at J; junction bases unmatched: 10. The length of the CDR3 is 15 residues.

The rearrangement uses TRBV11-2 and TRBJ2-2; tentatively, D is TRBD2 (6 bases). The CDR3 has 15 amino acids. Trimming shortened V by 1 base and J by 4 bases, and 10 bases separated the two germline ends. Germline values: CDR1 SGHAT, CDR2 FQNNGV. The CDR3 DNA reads TGTGCCAGCAGCTTAGTGACTAGTTCCACCGGGGAGCTGTTTTTT. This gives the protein CASSLVTSSTGELFF. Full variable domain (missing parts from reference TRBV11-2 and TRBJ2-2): EAGVAQSPRYKIIEKRQSVAFWCNPISGHATLYWYQQILGQGPKLLIQFQNNGVVDDSQLPKDRFSAERLKGVDSTLKIQPAKLEDSAVYLCASSLVTSSTGELFFGEGSRLTVL.

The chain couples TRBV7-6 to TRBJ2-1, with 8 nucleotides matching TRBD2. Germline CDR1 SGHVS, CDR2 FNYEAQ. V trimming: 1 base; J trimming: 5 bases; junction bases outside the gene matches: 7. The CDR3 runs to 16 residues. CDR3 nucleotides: TGTGCCAGCAGCTTAGGTCGGGAGGGTCTCCACAATGAGCAGTTCTTC. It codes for CASSLGREGLHNEQFF.

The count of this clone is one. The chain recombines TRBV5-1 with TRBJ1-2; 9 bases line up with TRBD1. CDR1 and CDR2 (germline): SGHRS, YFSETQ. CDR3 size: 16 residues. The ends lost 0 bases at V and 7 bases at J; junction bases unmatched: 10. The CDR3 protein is CASSLAGQGMSRGYTF. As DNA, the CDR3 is TGCGCCAGCAGCTTGGCGGGACAGGGAATGAGTCGTGGCTACACCTTC.

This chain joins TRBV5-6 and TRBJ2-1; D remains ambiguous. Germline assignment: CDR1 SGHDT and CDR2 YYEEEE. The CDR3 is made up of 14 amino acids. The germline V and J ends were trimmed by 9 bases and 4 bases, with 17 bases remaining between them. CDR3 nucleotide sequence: TGTGCCACCAAACACTACAGCGCTTACAATGAGCAGTTCTTC. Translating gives CATKHYSAYNEQFF.

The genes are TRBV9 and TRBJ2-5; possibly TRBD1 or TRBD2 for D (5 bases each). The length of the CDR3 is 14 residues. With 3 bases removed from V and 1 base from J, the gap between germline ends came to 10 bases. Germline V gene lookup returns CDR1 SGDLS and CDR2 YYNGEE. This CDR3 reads CASSGRDLQETQYF. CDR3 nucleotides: TGTGCCAGCAGCGGACGGGACCTCCAAGAGACCCAGTACTTC.

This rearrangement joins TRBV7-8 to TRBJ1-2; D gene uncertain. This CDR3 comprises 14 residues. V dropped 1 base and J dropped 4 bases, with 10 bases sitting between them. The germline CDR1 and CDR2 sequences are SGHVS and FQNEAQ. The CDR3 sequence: CASSLDGGSYGYTF. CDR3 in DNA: TGTGCCAGCAGCTTAGATGGTGGGAGCTATGGCTACACCTTC.

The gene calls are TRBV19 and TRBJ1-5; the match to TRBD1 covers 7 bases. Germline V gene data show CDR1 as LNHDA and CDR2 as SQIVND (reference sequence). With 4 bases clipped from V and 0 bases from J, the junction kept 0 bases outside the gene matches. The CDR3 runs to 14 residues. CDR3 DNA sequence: TGTGCCAGTAGTAGGGACAGTAGCAATCAGCCCCAGCATTTT. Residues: CASSRDSSNQPQHF.

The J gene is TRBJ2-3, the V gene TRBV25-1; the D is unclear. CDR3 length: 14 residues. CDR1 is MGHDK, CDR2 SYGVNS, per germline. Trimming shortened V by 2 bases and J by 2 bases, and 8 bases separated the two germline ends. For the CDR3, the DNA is TGTGCCAGCAGTGAAGAAAGCAACACAGATACGCAGTATTTT. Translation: CASSEESNTDTQYF.

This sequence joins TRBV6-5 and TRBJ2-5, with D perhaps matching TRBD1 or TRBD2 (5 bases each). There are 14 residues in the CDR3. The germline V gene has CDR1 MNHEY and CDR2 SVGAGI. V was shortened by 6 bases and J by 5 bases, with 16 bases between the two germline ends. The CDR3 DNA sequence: TGTGCCAGCAGAAGACAAGGGACGCGGGAGACCCAGTACTTC. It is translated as CASRRQGTRETQYF.

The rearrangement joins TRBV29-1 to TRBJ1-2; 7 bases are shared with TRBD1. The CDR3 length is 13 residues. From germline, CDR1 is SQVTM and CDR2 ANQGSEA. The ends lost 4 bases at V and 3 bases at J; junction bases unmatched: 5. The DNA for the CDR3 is TGCAGCGTTGCGCCAGGGGGTGACTATGGCTACACCTTC. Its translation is CSVAPGGDYGYTF.

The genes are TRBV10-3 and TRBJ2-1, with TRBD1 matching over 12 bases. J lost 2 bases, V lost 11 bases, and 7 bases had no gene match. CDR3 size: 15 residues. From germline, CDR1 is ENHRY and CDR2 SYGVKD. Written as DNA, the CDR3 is TGTGCCGTTGGGACAGGGGGCTTTACCTACAATGAGCAGTTCTTC. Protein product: CAVGTGGFTYNEQFF.